This is a list of T cell receptor beta chains from one sample in a study of T cell responses to AZD1222 COVID-19 vaccine. Clones were sequenced by immunoSEQ multiplex PCR, and TCRdb holds only the in-frame ones, with some missing. The profile shows around 130,000 clones, around 94% of them singletons. Material: peripheral blood, obtained on day 0 of AZD1222 vaccination. These receptors all come from an adult in good health. Both conserved end residues are part of each CDR3. D genes are given only for firm matches.

TRBV4-3	TRBJ2-3	TRBD2	CASSHGTSGRSTDTQYF
TRBV2	TRBJ2-5	TRBD1	CASSPTGSGRTQYF
TRBV4-2	TRBJ2-1	.	CASSQETRNEQFF
TRBV3-1/TRBV3-2	TRBJ1-6	TRBD1	CASSQGGTAKNSPLHF
TRBV5-5	TRBJ1-3	.	CASSLVGIRWNTIYF
TRBV11-2	TRBJ2-7	.	CASSLDLGGAYEQYF
TRBV7-2	TRBJ2-2	.	CASNAYRNTGELFF
TRBV7-8	TRBJ2-7	TRBD2	CASSRREFPRNEQYF
TRBV27	TRBJ2-1	.	CASSNGRSQDIHEQFF
TRBV30	TRBJ1-5	.	CAWSVSEGQPQHF
TRBV6-5	TRBJ1-2	.	CASSSPIRNYGYTF